This TCR beta chain was identified in a study of OX40 agonist ivuxolimab in advanced cancers. Here immunoSEQ multiplex PCR was the method, and the copy in TCRdb shows in-frame clones only, minus some. The repertoire holds 20,000 to 30,000 clones, with around 83% as singletons. The source material was CD4+ or CD8+ T cells sorted from blood, sampled in a trial of the OX40 agonist ivuxolimab. This receptor was taken from an adult with an advanced solid tumor such as melanoma, head and neck, liver or kidney cancer.

The CDR3 sequence: CASSFPGGAALSGNTIYF. For the CDR3, the DNA is TGTGCCAGCAGTTTCCCAGGGGGCGCAGCACTCTCTGGAAACACCATATATTTT. The chain combines TRBV28 with TRBJ1-3; 8 nucleotides line up with TRBD1. In germline, CDR1 is MDHEN, CDR2 SYDVKM. This CDR3 comprises 18 residues. V gave up 3 bases and J gave up 0 bases; unmatched junction bases: 10.